Sequencing of this T cell receptor beta chain was carried out in a study of cytomegalovirus exposure and HLA in healthy donors. V lost 8 bases and J 5 bases, leaving 22 bases between the germline ends. The CDR3 has 16 residues. Germline CDR1 is MNHGY and CDR2 is SVAAGI. The PCR contained 60 Vbeta and 13 Jbeta primers. Assay used: immunoSEQ multiplex PCR; TCRdb lists only in-frame clones, some missing. The sample includes about 140,000 clones, 80% seen only once; the top ten take roughly 2.4%. This chain uses TRBV6-9 with TRBJ2-4; possible D gene TRBD2, 7 bases. This TCR was recovered from a man in his forties or fifties in good health and CMV-seronegative. Specimen: PBMCs. The CDR3 spells CASPKTLGGAENIQYF. For the CDR3, the DNA is TGTGCCAGCCCAAAAACCCTTGGGGGGGCCGAAAACATTCAGTACTTC.